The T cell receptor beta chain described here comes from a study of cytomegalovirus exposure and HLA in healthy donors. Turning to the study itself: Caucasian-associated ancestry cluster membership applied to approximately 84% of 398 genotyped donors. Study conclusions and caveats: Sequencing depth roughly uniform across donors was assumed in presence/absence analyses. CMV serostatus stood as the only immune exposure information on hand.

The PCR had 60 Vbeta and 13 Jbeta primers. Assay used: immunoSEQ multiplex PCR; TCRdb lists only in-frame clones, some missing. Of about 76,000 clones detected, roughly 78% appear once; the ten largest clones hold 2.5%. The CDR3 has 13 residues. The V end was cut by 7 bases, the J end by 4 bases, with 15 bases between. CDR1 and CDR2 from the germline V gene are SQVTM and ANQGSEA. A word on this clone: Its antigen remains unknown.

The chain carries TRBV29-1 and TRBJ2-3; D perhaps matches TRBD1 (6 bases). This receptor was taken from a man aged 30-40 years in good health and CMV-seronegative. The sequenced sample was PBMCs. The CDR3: CSAEDSSPDTQYF. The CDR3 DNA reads TGCAGCGCCGAGGACAGTTCCCCAGATACGCAGTATTTT.